The 20 T cell receptor beta chains given below trace back to one sample, sequenced in a study of T cell responses to AZD1222 COVID-19 vaccine. The repertoire was sequenced with immunoSEQ multiplex PCR; TCRdb's copy has only in-frame clones and lacks some. The sample lists 90,000 to 110,000 clones, around 87% occurring once. The sequencing here drew on peripheral blood, taken 28 days after the second AZD1222 dose. The receptors here all came from an adult who received the AZD1222 COVID-19 vaccine.

This clone was recorded a few times. The chain employs TRBV27 and TRBJ1-1; D ambiguous. V lost 1 base and J 1 base, leaving 7 bases between the germline ends. The germline V gene encodes CDR1 MNHEY and CDR2 SMNVEV (reference sequence). CDR3 length: 14 residues. CDR3 nucleotide sequence: TGTGCCAGCAGTTTATTCGCCGCGAACACTGAAGCTTTCTTT. It encodes CASSLFAANTEAFF.

V gene TRBV7-9 combines with J gene TRBJ2-5; D ambiguous. Germline assignment: CDR1 SEHNR and CDR2 FQNEAQ (reference sequence). CDR3 size: 13 residues. The V end was cut by 1 base, the J end by 5 bases, with 8 bases between. The CDR3 DNA sequence: TGTGCCAGCAGCTTAGACACCCGGGAGACCCAGTACTTC. It codes for CASSLDTRETQYF.

The V call is TRBV7-9, the J call TRBJ1-3; unclear D gene. The CDR3 extends over 14 amino acids. The V and J ends lost 1 base and 4 bases respectively, with 8 bases between them. Germline-derived CDR1 and CDR2 are SEHNR and FQNEAQ (reference sequence). In DNA form, the CDR3 reads TGTGCCAGCAGCTTAGGCAGAGACGGAAACACCATATATTTT. The encoded protein is CASSLGRDGNTIYF. The full variable domain, its missing parts supplied by reference TRBV7-9 and TRBJ1-3, is DTGVSQNPRHKITKRGQNVTFRCDPISEHNRLYWYRQTLGQGPEFLTYFQNEAQLEKSRLLSDRFSAERPKGSFSTLEIQRTEQGDSAMYLCASSLGRDGNTIYFGEGSWLTVV.

This clone was recorded only once. The rearrangement links TRBV5-1 to TRBJ2-1; TRBD2 matches at 8 bases. With 1 base clipped from V and 2 bases from J, the junction kept 5 bases outside the gene matches. The CDR3 contains 16 residues. Germline lookup yields CDR1 SGHRS and CDR2 YFSETQ. The CDR3 nucleotides are TGCGCCAGCAGCTTGACACCGGGACTAGCCTACAATGAGCAGTTCTTC. It codes for CASSLTPGLAYNEQFF.

The chain carries TRBV5-1 and TRBJ2-3; a possible D gene is TRBD1 (5 bases). The CDR3 spans 14 residues. CDR1 is SGHRS and CDR2 is YFSETQ in the germline V gene. V shed 3 bases and J shed 1 base, with 9 bases lying between them. CDR3 bases: TGCGCCAGCAGCTGGGAAGGGGGCACAGATACGCAGTATTTT. Encoded protein: CASSWEGGTDTQYF. Together with reference TRBV5-1 and TRBJ2-3, the CDR3 gives the full variable domain: KAGVTQTPRYLIKTRGQQVTLSCSPISGHRSVSWYQQTPGQGLQFLFEYFSETQRNKGNFPGRFSGRQFSNSRSEMNVSTLELGDSALYLCASSWEGGTDTQYFGPGTRLTVL.

This clone is a singleton in its sample. This chain links TRBV4-2 with TRBJ1-5, with D unclear. Per germline, CDR1 LGHNA and CDR2 YNFKEQ. Trimming took 0 bases from V and 6 from J, leaving 9 bases between them. CDR3 length equals 14 residues. The CDR3 loop reads CASSQEINGQPQHF. The CDR3 DNA reads as TGTGCCAGCAGCCAAGAGATTAACGGTCAGCCCCAGCATTTT.

The sample holds one count of this clone. The rearrangement joins TRBV21-1 to TRBJ2-1; whether TRBD2, the table's D call, matches the DNA was not checked. TRBV21-1 is shown as a pseudogene. The CDR3 totals 15 residues. The CDR3 is CASSKEVGPGDEQFF. DNA of the CDR3: TGTGCCAGCAGCAAAGAAGTTGGTCCCGGGGATGAGCAGTTCTTC.

The chain couples TRBV7-9 to TRBJ1-2; tentatively, D is TRBD1 (5 bases). Deletions cut 5 bases from V and 3 bases from J, with 10 bases between. Germline V lookup: CDR1 SEHNR, CDR2 FQNEAQ (reference sequence). This CDR3 has 13 amino acids. CDR3 region: CASSTQTDYGYTF. CDR3 nucleotide sequence: TGTGCCAGCAGCACCCAGACAGACTATGGCTACACCTTC.

The chain recombines TRBV25-1 with TRBJ2-5; 10 bases match TRBD2. Losses at the gene ends were 6 bases for V and 4 bases for J; bases not matched to a gene: 5. The V gene's germline CDR1 is MGHDK and CDR2 SYGVNS. The CDR3 runs 14 residues. CDR3 loop: CASRVAGGRETQYF. CDR3 bases: TGTGCCAGCAGGGTAGCGGGGGGTAGAGAGACCCAGTACTTC.

CDR3 loop: CASSPEGWAVNEQFF. CDR3 nucleotides: TGTGCCAGCAGCCCGGAGGGGTGGGCCGTGAATGAGCAGTTCTTC. This sequence joins TRBV5-8 and TRBJ2-1; perhaps TRBD2 as D (6 bases). The CDR3 runs to 15 residues. With 4 bases removed from V and 7 bases from J, the gap between germline ends came to 18 bases. Germline V gene lookup returns CDR1 SGHTS and CDR2 YDEGEE.

The chain joins TRBV6-2 or TRBV6-3 to TRBJ2-2; D is perhaps TRBD1 or TRBD2 (5 bases each). The CDR3 sequence is 14 residues long. Trimming cost V 2 bases and J 8 bases, with 12 bases left between them. Germline V gene data show CDR1 as MNHEY and CDR2 as SVGEGT. The CDR3 DNA is TGTGCCAGCAGTTACGGGACGTTGAGTGGGGAGCTGTTTTTT. Translated, it gives CASSYGTLSGELFF.

The genes are TRBV10-3 and TRBJ1-1, with a possible D match to TRBD1 (6 bases). Trimming cost V 7 bases and J 3 bases, with 15 bases left between them. This CDR3 comprises 14 residues. Germline CDR1 and CDR2: ENHRY and SYGVKD. The CDR3 sequence is CAITNRARDTEAFF. The CDR3 coding sequence is TGTGCCATCACCAACAGGGCGAGGGACACTGAAGCTTTCTTT.

This sequence joins TRBV27 and TRBJ2-7, with TRBD1 matching 9 bases. J lost 6 bases, V lost 8 bases, and 8 bases had no gene match. This CDR3 spans 13 amino acids. The germline V gene encodes CDR1 MNHEY and CDR2 SMNVEV (reference sequence). CDR3 sequence reads: CASVRGQGSEQYF. CDR3 in DNA: TGTGCCAGCGTCCGGGGACAGGGCTCCGAGCAGTACTTC.

The V and J genes are TRBV13 and TRBJ2-7; D is perhaps TRBD1 (6 bases). Germline values: CDR1 PRHDT, CDR2 FYEKMQ (reference sequence). This CDR3 has 12 amino acids. With 2 bases removed from V and 6 bases from J, the gap between germline ends came to 8 bases. The CDR3 loop reads CASSLSGAEQYF. Here the CDR3 DNA reads TGTGCCAGCAGCTTATCAGGGGCCGAGCAGTACTTC.

The V and J genes are TRBV7-9 and TRBJ1-1; D gene unclear. This CDR3 has 15 residues. Germline V gene data show CDR1 as SEHNR and CDR2 as FQNEAQ (reference sequence). The germline V and J ends were trimmed by 1 base and 0 bases, with 9 bases remaining between them. CDR3 nucleotide sequence: TGTGCCAGCAGCTTAGGGCACATCATGAACACTGAAGCTTTCTTT. Translation: CASSLGHIMNTEAFF.

The chain links TRBV5-1 to TRBJ1-4; D might be TRBD1 (6 bases). In germline, CDR1 is SGHRS, CDR2 YFSETQ. This CDR3 is built from 15 residues. V was clipped by 4 bases and J by 0 bases, with 10 bases between them. The CDR3 spells CASSPGTTTNEKLFF. CDR3 nucleotide sequence: TGCGCCAGCAGCCCCGGGACAACAACTAATGAAAAACTGTTTTTT.

The gene calls are TRBV27 and TRBJ2-7, with 7 bases identical to TRBD1. V was clipped by 2 bases and J by 11 bases; unmatched bases: 12. The CDR3 has 14 amino acids. Germline V CDR1 and CDR2: MNHEY, SMNVEV (reference sequence). CDR3 sequence: CASSLLASGQVEYF. CDR3 coding DNA: TGTGCCAGCAGTTTACTTGCCTCTGGACAGGTGGAGTACTTC.

The CDR3 spells CASSPPYRGSSYEQYF. For the CDR3, the DNA is TGTGCCAGCTCACCACCCTACAGGGGTAGCTCCTACGAGCAGTACTTC. The chain uses TRBV18 and TRBJ2-7; TRBD1 agrees at 7 bases. The junction had 5 bases not matched to a gene; V was cut back by 0 bases and J by 0 bases. Germline V gene lookup returns CDR1 KGHSH and CDR2 LQKENI. The length of the CDR3 is 16 residues.

The CDR3 sequence is CASSHGTKQFF. For the CDR3, the DNA is TGCGCCAGCAGCCACGGGACTAAGCAGTTCTTC. V usage is TRBV4-3 and J usage is TRBJ2-1; 7 bases agree with TRBD2. The CDR3 has 11 amino acids. The germline gives CDR1 LGHNA, CDR2 YSLEER. V lost 3 bases to trimming and J lost 11 bases; unmatched junction nucleotides: 1.

This chain uses TRBV18 with TRBJ1-6, with unresolved D. There are 15 residues in the CDR3. V gave up 4 bases and J gave up 7 bases, with 14 bases separating them. CDR1 and CDR2 from the germline V gene are KGHSH and LQKENI. CDR3: CASSRQDLVNSPLHF. For the CDR3, the DNA is TGTGCCAGCTCACGGCAGGACCTGGTAAATTCACCCCTCCACTTT.